These 10 T cell receptor beta chains came from one sample sequenced in a study of cytomegalovirus exposure and HLA in healthy donors. The PCR had 60 Vbeta and 13 Jbeta primers. TCRdb's copy holds only in-frame clones and misses some; the assay was immunoSEQ multiplex PCR. The data hold 160,000 or so clones, with roughly 80% observed a single time. The specimen sequenced was PBMCs. The source of these receptors is a man between 25 and 39 years old in good health and CMV-seronegative.

The chain carries TRBV30 and TRBJ2-5; D is tentatively TRBD1 or TRBD2 (5 bases each). The DNA end favors TRBJ2-7, so the J call may be wrong. CDR1 is GTSNPN, CDR2 SVGIG, per germline (reference sequence). There are 10 residues in the CDR3. The CDR3 here is CAGGSYEQYF. CDR3 coding DNA: TGTGCCGGGGGCTCCTACGAGCAGTACTTC.

This chain links TRBV5-1 with TRBJ2-2; TRBD1 matches 7 bases. V shed 0 bases and J 13 bases; nucleotides not matched to a gene: 15. Germline loops: CDR1 SGHRS, CDR2 YFSETQ. The CDR3 sequence is 16 residues long. The CDR3 sequence is CASSLGAGGATRALFF. The CDR3 region has the DNA TGCGCCAGCAGCTTGGGGGCAGGGGGTGCTACGAGGGCGCTGTTTTTT.

The chain links TRBV5-4 to TRBJ2-3, with 8 positions matching TRBD2. CDR3 size: 15 residues. Trimming took 4 bases from V and 6 from J; bases not matched to a gene: 10. CDR1 is SGHNT and CDR2 is YYREEE in the germline V gene (reference sequence). The CDR3 nucleotides are TGTGCCAGCAGCCCTCGGACTAGCTTCGGGGATACGCAGTATTTT. The encoded protein is CASSPRTSFGDTQYF.

This clone was counted a few times. Different DNA sequences within this sample yield the same CDR3. The chain couples TRBV30 to TRBJ1-2; D gene uncertain. In germline, CDR1 is GTSNPN, CDR2 SVGIG (reference sequence). The CDR3 contains 11 residues. V was pared by 3 bases and J by 2 bases, with 4 bases between. Here the CDR3 DNA reads TGTGCCTGGAGGGGCAACTATGGCTACACCTTC. Protein: CAWRGNYGYTF.

The chain links TRBV7-2 to TRBJ2-7, with a tentative D call TRBD2 (6 bases). Germline V gene lookup returns CDR1 SGHTA and CDR2 FQGNSA. CDR3 length equals 14 residues. With 3 bases removed from V and 4 bases from J, the gap between germline ends came to 13 bases. Written as DNA, the CDR3 is TGTGCCAGCAGCTTCCCGGGACGGGGGTACGAGCAGTACTTC. Encoded protein: CASSFPGRGYEQYF.

The chain couples TRBV6-5 to TRBJ2-7; 11 bases are shared with TRBD1. V was clipped by 2 bases and J by 2 bases; unmatched bases: 2. Looked up from germline, CDR1 is MNHEY and CDR2 is SVGAGI. This CDR3 has 15 residues. Here the CDR3 DNA reads TGTGCCAGCAGTTACAGGGACAGGGGGGCCTACGAGCAGTACTTC. Protein product: CASSYRDRGAYEQYF.

This clone came up a few times. V is TRBV4-3 and J is TRBJ1-1, with 8 positions matching TRBD1. The V gene's germline CDR1 is LGHNA and CDR2 YSLEER. Unmatched junction bases numbered 7, after V lost 5 bases and J lost 5 bases. There are 14 residues in the CDR3. The CDR3 is CASSYLTGGTEAFF. The DNA of the CDR3 is TGCGCCAGCAGCTACTTAACAGGGGGGACTGAAGCTTTCTTT.

A remark on this clone: One end of the junction fails to match germline, which may point to a read error. The rearrangement joins TRBV7-9 to TRBJ1-3; the match to TRBD1 covers 9 bases. This CDR3 region has 15 residues. Germline CDR1 and CDR2: SEHNR and FQNEAQ (reference sequence). The CDR3 spells CSSSPGQGLGNTIYF. The CDR3 DNA is TGTTCCAGCAGCCCCGGACAGGGGTTAGGAAACACCATATATTTT.

V usage is TRBV27 and J usage is TRBJ2-7; 13 bases map to TRBD2. Trimming took 6 bases from V and 2 from J; bases not matched to a gene: 10. CDR3 size: 17 residues. Germline V CDR1 and CDR2: MNHEY, SMNVEV (reference sequence). The CDR3 reads CASSPRLAGGLTYEQYF. CDR3 coding DNA: TGTGCCAGCAGCCCCCGACTAGCGGGAGGCCTAACCTACGAGCAGTACTTC.

The V gene is TRBV6-5, the J gene TRBJ1-2; a possible D gene is TRBD1 (5 bases). Per the germline V gene, CDR1 is MNHEY and CDR2 is SVGAGI. The CDR3 length is 14 residues. V gave up 5 bases and J gave up 1 base, with 11 bases separating them. The CDR3 sequence is CASSPTVLNYGYTF. DNA of the CDR3: TGTGCCAGCAGTCCGACAGTCCTTAACTATGGCTACACCTTC.